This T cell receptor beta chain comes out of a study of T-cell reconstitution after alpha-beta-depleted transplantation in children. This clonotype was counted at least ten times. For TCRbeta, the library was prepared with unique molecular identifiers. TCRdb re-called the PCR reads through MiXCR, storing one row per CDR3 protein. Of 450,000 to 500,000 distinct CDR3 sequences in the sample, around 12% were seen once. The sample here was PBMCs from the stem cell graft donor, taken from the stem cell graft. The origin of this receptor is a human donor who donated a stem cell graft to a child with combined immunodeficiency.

The CDR3 reads CSASLAGASYNEQFF. In DNA form, the CDR3 reads TGCAGTGCTAGTTTAGCGGGGGCCTCCTACAATGAGCAGTTCTTC. The V gene is TRBV20-1, the J gene TRBJ2-1, with 9 bases matching TRBD2. Germline loops: CDR1 DFQATT, CDR2 SNEGSKA (reference sequence). This CDR3 contains 15 residues. V was clipped by 3 bases and J by 0 bases; unmatched bases: 3.